This T cell receptor (beta chain) stems from a study of graft-versus-host responses after intestinal transplantation. For the study at large: Anti-thymocyte globulin induction was given to all recipients, followed by tacrolimus and steroids for two to four years.

A remark on this clone: Its antigen is unknown.

Study-wide results and limits: Researchers found GvH clones in recipient marrow, and some showed up first in ileum or blood.

Generated by immunoSEQ multiplex PCR, the TCRdb table keeps only in-frame clones and is missing some. The sample includes 90,000 to 100,000 clones, roughly 86% of them seen just once. This CDR3 is built from 13 residues. The germline CDR1 and CDR2 sequences are WSHSY and SAAADI. Trimming cost V 3 bases and J 7 bases, with 12 bases left between them. This clonotype was sampled from a human patient who received an intestinal transplant, so some T cells may come from the graft donor. The sample was PBMCs, taken 255 days after intestinal transplant. The V gene is TRBV10-2, the J gene TRBJ1-2, with D hard to call. The CDR3 here is CASSDKGASGYTF. The CDR3 nucleotides are TGCGCCAGCAGTGATAAGGGTGCTAGTGGCTACACCTTC.